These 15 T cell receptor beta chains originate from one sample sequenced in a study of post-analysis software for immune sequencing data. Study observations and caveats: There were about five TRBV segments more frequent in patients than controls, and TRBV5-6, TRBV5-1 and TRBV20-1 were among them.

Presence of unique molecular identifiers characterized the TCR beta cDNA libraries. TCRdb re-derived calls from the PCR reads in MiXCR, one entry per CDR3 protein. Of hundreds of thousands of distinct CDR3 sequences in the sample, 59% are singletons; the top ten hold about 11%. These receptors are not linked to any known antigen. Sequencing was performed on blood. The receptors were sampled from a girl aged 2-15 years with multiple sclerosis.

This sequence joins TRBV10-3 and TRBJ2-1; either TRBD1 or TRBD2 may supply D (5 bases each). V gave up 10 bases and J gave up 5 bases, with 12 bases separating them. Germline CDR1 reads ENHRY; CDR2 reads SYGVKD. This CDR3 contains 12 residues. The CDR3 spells CASDRGNNEQFF. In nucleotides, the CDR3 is TGTGCCAGCGACAGAGGGAACAATGAGCAGTTCTTC.

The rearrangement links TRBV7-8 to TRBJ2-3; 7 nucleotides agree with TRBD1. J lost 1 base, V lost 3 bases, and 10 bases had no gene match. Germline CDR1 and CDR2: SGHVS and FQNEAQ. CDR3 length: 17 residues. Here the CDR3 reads CASSLYTGERGTDTQYF. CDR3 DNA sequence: TGTGCCAGCAGCTTGTATACAGGGGAACGGGGCACAGATACGCAGTATTTT.

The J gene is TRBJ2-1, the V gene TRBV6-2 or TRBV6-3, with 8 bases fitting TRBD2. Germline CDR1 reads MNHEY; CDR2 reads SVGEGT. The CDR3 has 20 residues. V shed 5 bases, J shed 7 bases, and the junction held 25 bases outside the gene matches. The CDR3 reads CASSPLEVAGHRGGYNEQFF. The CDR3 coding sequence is TGTGCCAGCAGTCCCCTCGAGGTAGCGGGGCATCGGGGGGGATATAATGAGCAGTTCTTC.

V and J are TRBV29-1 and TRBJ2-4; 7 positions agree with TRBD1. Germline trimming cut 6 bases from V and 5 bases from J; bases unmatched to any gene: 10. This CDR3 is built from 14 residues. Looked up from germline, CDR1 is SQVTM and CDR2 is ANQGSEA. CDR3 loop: CSVEDTGEENIQYF. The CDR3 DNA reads TGCAGCGTCGAGGACACAGGGGAAGAAAACATTCAGTACTTC.

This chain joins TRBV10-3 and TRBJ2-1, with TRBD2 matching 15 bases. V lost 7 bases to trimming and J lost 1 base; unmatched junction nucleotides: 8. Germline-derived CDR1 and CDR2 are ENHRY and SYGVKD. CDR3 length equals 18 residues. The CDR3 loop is CAITGLAGGLGSYNEQFF. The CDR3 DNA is TGTGCCATCACTGGACTAGCGGGAGGGCTAGGATCCTACAATGAGCAGTTCTTC.

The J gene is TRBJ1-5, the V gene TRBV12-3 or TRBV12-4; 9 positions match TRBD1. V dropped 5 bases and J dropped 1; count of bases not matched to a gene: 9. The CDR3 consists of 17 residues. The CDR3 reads CASSARQGDTSNQPQHF. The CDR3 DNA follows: TGTGCCAGCAGTGCCAGACAGGGGGATACGAGCAATCAGCCCCAGCATTTT.

CDR3 sequence (DNA): TGTGCCAGCAGCCGACGCCGCGAGCAGTACTTC. Translating gives CASSRRREQYF. The rearrangement links TRBV12-3 or TRBV12-4 to TRBJ2-5; D not certain. The DNA end favors TRBJ2-7, so the J call may be wrong. There are 11 residues in the CDR3.

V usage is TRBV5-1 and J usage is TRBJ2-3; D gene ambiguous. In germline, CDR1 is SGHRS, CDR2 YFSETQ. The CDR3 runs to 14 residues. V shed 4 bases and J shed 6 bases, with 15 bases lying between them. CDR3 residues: CASSPEVTADTQYF. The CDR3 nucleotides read TGCGCCAGCAGCCCCGAGGTCACGGCGGATACGCAGTATTTT.

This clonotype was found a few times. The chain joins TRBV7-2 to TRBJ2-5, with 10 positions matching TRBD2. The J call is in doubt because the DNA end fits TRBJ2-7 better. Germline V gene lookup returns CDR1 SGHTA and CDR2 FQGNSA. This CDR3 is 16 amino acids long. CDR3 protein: CASSLGPAGGGYEQYF. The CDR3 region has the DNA TGTGCCAGCAGCCTCGGGCCAGCGGGAGGGGGCTACGAGCAGTACTTC.

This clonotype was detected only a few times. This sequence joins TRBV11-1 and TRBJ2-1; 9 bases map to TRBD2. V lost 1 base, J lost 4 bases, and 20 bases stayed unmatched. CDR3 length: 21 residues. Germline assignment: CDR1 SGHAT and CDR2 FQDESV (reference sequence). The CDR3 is CASSLDIIRSGRPSPYNEQFF. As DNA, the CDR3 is TGTGCCAGCAGCTTAGATATCATCAGGAGCGGGAGGCCATCCCCTTACAATGAGCAGTTCTTC.

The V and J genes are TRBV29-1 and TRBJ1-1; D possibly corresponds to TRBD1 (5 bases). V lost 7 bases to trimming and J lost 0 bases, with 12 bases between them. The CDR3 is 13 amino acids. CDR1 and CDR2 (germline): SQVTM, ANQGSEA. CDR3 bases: TGCAGCGGGGGCGTGGGCATGAACACTGAAGCTTTCTTT. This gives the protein CSGGVGMNTEAFF.

CDR3 sequence (DNA): TGTGCCACCAGCAGAGATCTAGCCAGGGGTCGGACCCAGTACTTC. Amino acid sequence: CATSRDLARGRTQYF. The chain carries TRBV15 and TRBJ2-7; weak D call: TRBD1 (6 bases). Gene TRBJ2-5 matches the end of the DNA better, so the J call may be wrong. The length of the CDR3 is 15 residues. CDR1 is LNHNV, CDR2 YYDKDF, per germline (reference sequence).

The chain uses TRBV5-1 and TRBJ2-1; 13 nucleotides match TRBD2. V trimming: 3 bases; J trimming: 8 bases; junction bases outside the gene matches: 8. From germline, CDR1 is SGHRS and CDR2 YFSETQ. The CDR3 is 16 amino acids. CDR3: CASSSILAGGMDEQFF. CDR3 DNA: TGCGCCAGCAGCTCTATACTAGCGGGAGGGATGGATGAGCAGTTCTTC.

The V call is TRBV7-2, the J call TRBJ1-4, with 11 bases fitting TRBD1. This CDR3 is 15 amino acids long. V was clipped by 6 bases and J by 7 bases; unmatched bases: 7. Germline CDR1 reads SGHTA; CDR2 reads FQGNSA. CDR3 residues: CASSPPGTGGEKLFF. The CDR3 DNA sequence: TGTGCCAGCAGTCCCCCCGGGACAGGGGGTGAAAAACTGTTTTTT.

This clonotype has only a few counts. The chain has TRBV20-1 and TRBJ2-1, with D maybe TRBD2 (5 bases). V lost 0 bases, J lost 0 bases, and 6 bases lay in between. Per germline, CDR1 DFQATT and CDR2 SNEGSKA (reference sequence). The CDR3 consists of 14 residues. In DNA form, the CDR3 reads TGCAGTGCTAGAGAAGCGGTCTCCTACAATGAGCAGTTCTTC. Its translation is CSAREAVSYNEQFF.